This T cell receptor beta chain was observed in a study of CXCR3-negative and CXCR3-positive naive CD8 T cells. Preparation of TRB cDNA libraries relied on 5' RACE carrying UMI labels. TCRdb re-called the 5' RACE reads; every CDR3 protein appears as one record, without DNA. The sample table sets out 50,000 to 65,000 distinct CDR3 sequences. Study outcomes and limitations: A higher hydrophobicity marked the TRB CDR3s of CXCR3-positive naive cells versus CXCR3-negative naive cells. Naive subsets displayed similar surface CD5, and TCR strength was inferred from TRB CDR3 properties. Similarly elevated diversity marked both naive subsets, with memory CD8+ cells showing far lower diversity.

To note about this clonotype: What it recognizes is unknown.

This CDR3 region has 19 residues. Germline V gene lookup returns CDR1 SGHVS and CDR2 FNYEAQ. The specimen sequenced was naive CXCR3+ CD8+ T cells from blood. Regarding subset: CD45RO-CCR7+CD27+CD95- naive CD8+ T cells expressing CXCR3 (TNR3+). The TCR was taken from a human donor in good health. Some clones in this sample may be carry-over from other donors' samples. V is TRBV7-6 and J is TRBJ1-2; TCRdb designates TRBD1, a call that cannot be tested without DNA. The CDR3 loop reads CASSLEMSQGAKGKDGYTF.